A selection of T cell receptor beta chains follows, all from one sample in a study of beta chain features in type 1 diabetes. Profiling relied on immunoSEQ multiplex PCR, and the TCRdb table lists in-frame clones only, not all of them. The sample lists around 280,000 clones, over 14% occurring once. The sequenced sample consisted of naive CD4+ T cells from blood. Receptors originate from a man aged 18-30 years with type 1 diabetes. The CDR3 runs from the conserved cysteine through the conserved F or W. Fields, in order: J gene, V gene, D gene, clone size, CDR3 protein, CDR3 DNA. A D gene is named only where the DNA matches it firmly. Only part of the rows carry a size: once, few, many, or a class if the clone is expanded.

J gene: TRBJ2-6; V gene: TRBV7-2; D gene: -; clone size: -; CDR3 protein: CASSLVGAGANVLTF; CDR3 DNA: TGTGCCAGCAGCTTAGTGGGAGCGGGGGCCAACGTCCTGACTTTC
J gene: TRBJ2-7; V gene: TRBV5-1; D gene: TRBD1; clone size: few; CDR3 protein: CASSRLRDRGDYEQYF; CDR3 DNA: TGCGCCAGCAGCAGACTCCGGGACAGGGGGGATTACGAGCAGTACTTC
J gene: TRBJ2-7; V gene: TRBV7-9; D gene: -; clone size: few; CDR3 protein: CASSLGQAIPYEQYF; CDR3 DNA: TGTGCCAGCAGCTTAGGGCAGGCGATTCCCTACGAGCAGTACTTC
J gene: TRBJ2-3; V gene: TRBV10-3; D gene: -; clone size: -; CDR3 protein: CAISVRVGGLADTQYF; CDR3 DNA: TGTGCCATCAGTGTCCGGGTTGGCGGGTTGGCAGATACGCAGTATTTT
J gene: TRBJ1-2; V gene: TRBV7-9; D gene: -; clone size: -; CDR3 protein: CASSLVAAENYGYTF; CDR3 DNA: TGTGCCAGCAGCTTAGTAGCAGCGGAGAACTATGGCTACACCTTC
J gene: TRBJ2-7; V gene: TRBV19; D gene: TRBD1; clone size: -; CDR3 protein: CASSADRGGEQYF; CDR3 DNA: TGTGCCAGTAGTGCTGACAGGGGAGGCGAGCAGTACTTC
J gene: TRBJ2-7; V gene: TRBV28; D gene: TRBD1; clone size: -; CDR3 protein: CASSLSLLDRDPSYEQYF; CDR3 DNA: TGTGCCAGCAGTTTATCCCTCCTCGACAGGGACCCCTCCTACGAGCAGTACTTC
J gene: TRBJ1-1; V gene: TRBV5-4; D gene: -; clone size: -; CDR3 protein: CASSPDVDSTEAFF; CDR3 DNA: TGTGCCAGCAGCCCTGACGTAGACTCCACTGAAGCTTTCTTT
J gene: TRBJ2-7; V gene: TRBV6-5; D gene: TRBD2; clone size: -; CDR3 protein: CASSYSGGRRTYEQYF; CDR3 DNA: TGTGCCAGCAGTTACTCAGGCGGGAGGCGGACCTACGAGCAGTACTTC
J gene: TRBJ1-5; V gene: TRBV5-1; D gene: TRBD1; clone size: few; CDR3 protein: CASSLSGQGKGQPQHF; CDR3 DNA: TGCGCCAGCAGCCTCTCTGGACAGGGGAAGGGGCAGCCCCAGCATTTT
J gene: TRBJ2-2; V gene: TRBV2; D gene: TRBD1; clone size: few; CDR3 protein: CASTGQGAGGELFF; CDR3 DNA: TGTGCCAGCACCGGACAGGGGGCCGGAGGGGAGCTGTTTTTT
J gene: TRBJ1-1; V gene: TRBV7-8; D gene: -; clone size: few; CDR3 protein: CASSPGLNTEAFF; CDR3 DNA: TGTGCCAGCAGCCCAGGGTTGAACACTGAAGCTTTCTTT
J gene: TRBJ2-3; V gene: TRBV15; D gene: -; clone size: few; CDR3 protein: CATSTRVAASTDTQYF; CDR3 DNA: TGTGCCACCAGCACCAGGGTGGCTGCTAGCACAGATACGCAGTATTTT
J gene: TRBJ2-5; V gene: TRBV6-6; D gene: -; clone size: -; CDR3 protein: CASSYSRQSQETQYF; CDR3 DNA: TGTGCCAGCAGTTACTCGAGACAATCCCAAGAGACCCAGTACTTC
J gene: TRBJ1-5; V gene: TRBV6-6; D gene: TRBD1; clone size: -; CDR3 protein: CASRRQGDANQPQHF; CDR3 DNA: TGTGCCAGCAGGAGACAGGGAGACGCAAATCAGCCCCAGCATTTT
J gene: TRBJ2-7; V gene: TRBV6-5; D gene: -; clone size: few; CDR3 protein: CASSPNYRSSGEQYF; CDR3 DNA: TGTGCCAGCAGTCCCAATTACAGATCGTCCGGCGAGCAGTACTTC
J gene: TRBJ1-2; V gene: TRBV28; D gene: -; clone size: -; CDR3 protein: CASGDMANYGYTF; CDR3 DNA: TGTGCCAGCGGCGACATGGCTAACTATGGCTACACCTTC
J gene: TRBJ2-3; V gene: TRBV10-3; D gene: TRBD1; clone size: few; CDR3 protein: CASSRGQGSTDTQYF; CDR3 DNA: TGTGCGAGCTCCCGGGGACAGGGGAGCACAGATACGCAGTATTTT
J gene: TRBJ1-2; V gene: TRBV5-1; D gene: -; clone size: -; CDR3 protein: CASSPSRDYGYTF; CDR3 DNA: TGCGCCAGCAGCCCTTCGCGCGACTATGGCTACACCTTC
J gene: TRBJ2-5; V gene: TRBV29-1; D gene: -; clone size: -; CDR3 protein: CSVVLTVSQYF; CDR3 DNA: TGCAGCGTTGTCCTTACTGTGTCCCAGTACTTC
J gene: TRBJ1-3; V gene: TRBV9; D gene: -; clone size: -; CDR3 protein: CASSVVSADSGNTIYF; CDR3 DNA: TGTGCCAGCAGCGTAGTGTCGGCGGACTCTGGAAACACCATATATTTT
J gene: TRBJ1-1; V gene: TRBV5-4; D gene: -; clone size: few; CDR3 protein: CASSVDRNTEAFF; CDR3 DNA: TGTGCCAGCAGCGTGGACAGAAACACTGAAGCTTTCTTT
J gene: TRBJ2-3; V gene: TRBV5-4; D gene: TRBD2; clone size: few; CDR3 protein: CASSSSSGSTDTQYF; CDR3 DNA: TGTGCCAGCAGCTCATCTAGCGGGAGCACAGATACGCAGTATTTT
J gene: TRBJ2-6; V gene: TRBV15; D gene: -; clone size: -; CDR3 protein: CATSRGSGAGANVLTF; CDR3 DNA: TGTGCCACCAGCAGAGGATCGGGGGCTGGGGCCAACGTCCTGACTTTC
J gene: TRBJ1-2; V gene: TRBV19; D gene: TRBD1; clone size: -; CDR3 protein: CASKRDRGYGYTF; CDR3 DNA: TGTGCCAGTAAAAGGGACAGGGGATATGGCTACACCTTC
J gene: TRBJ1-5; V gene: TRBV9; D gene: -; clone size: -; CDR3 protein: CASSVDGESQPQHF; CDR3 DNA: TGTGCCAGCAGCGTAGATGGGGAGAGTCAGCCCCAGCATTTT
J gene: TRBJ2-1; V gene: TRBV9; D gene: -; clone size: -; CDR3 protein: CASSVGLFSSYNEQFF; CDR3 DNA: TGTGCCAGCAGCGTAGGACTATTTAGCTCCTACAATGAGCAGTTCTTC
J gene: TRBJ2-7; V gene: TRBV15; D gene: TRBD2; clone size: few; CDR3 protein: CATGLAGYEQYF; CDR3 DNA: TGTGCCACCGGACTAGCGGGTTACGAGCAGTACTTC
J gene: TRBJ1-2; V gene: TRBV7-8; D gene: -; clone size: -; CDR3 protein: CASSSPPFEDGYTF; CDR3 DNA: TGTGCCAGCAGCTCCCCACCCTTCGAGGATGGCTACACCTTC
J gene: TRBJ1-1; V gene: TRBV7-9; D gene: -; clone size: -; CDR3 protein: CASSPRRAGEQNTEAFF; CDR3 DNA: TGTGCCAGCAGCCCAAGGCGCGCGGGTGAACAAAACACTGAAGCTTTCTTT
J gene: TRBJ2-3; V gene: TRBV6-6; D gene: -; clone size: once; CDR3 protein: CASSYGRQRNTDTQYF; CDR3 DNA: TGTGCCAGCAGTTACGGGAGGCAGAGAAACACAGATACGCAGTATTTT
J gene: TRBJ2-3; V gene: TRBV7-9; D gene: TRBD1; clone size: many; CDR3 protein: CASSLRDSPNF; CDR3 DNA: TGTGCCAGCAGCCTGAGGGACAGCCCCAATTTT
J gene: TRBJ2-1; V gene: TRBV5-1; D gene: TRBD2; clone size: few; CDR3 protein: CASTNGTSVREQFF; CDR3 DNA: TGCGCCAGCACCAACGGGACTAGCGTCCGAGAGCAGTTCTTC
J gene: TRBJ1-1; V gene: TRBV18; D gene: -; clone size: few; CDR3 protein: CASSTTRNTEAFF; CDR3 DNA: TGTGCCAGCTCAACTACGCGGAACACTGAAGCTTTCTTT
J gene: TRBJ2-3; V gene: TRBV19; D gene: TRBD2; clone size: -; CDR3 protein: CASSPYGLADTDTQYF; CDR3 DNA: TGTGCCAGTAGTCCGTATGGACTAGCGGACACAGATACGCAGTATTTT
J gene: TRBJ2-1; V gene: TRBV30; D gene: -; clone size: -; CDR3 protein: CAWSVRGSEQFF; CDR3 DNA: TGTGCCTGGAGTGTAAGAGGGAGTGAGCAGTTCTTC
J gene: TRBJ2-7; V gene: TRBV27; D gene: -; clone size: -; CDR3 protein: CASSGEQEAGREQYF; CDR3 DNA: TGTGCCAGCTCGGGGGAACAGGAGGCCGGGAGAGAGCAGTACTTC
J gene: TRBJ2-5; V gene: TRBV7-2; D gene: TRBD1; clone size: -; CDR3 protein: CASSFAAGGRETQYF; CDR3 DNA: TGTGCCAGCAGCTTTGCGGCAGGGGGAAGGGAGACCCAGTACTTC
J gene: TRBJ2-5; V gene: TRBV6-5; D gene: TRBD1; clone size: -; CDR3 protein: CASSDYGTGQETQYF; CDR3 DNA: TGTGCCAGCAGTGACTATGGGACAGGGCAGGAGACCCAGTACTTC
J gene: TRBJ2-5; V gene: TRBV20-1; D gene: -; clone size: few; CDR3 protein: CSAGGLETQYF; CDR3 DNA: TGCAGTGCTGGAGGTCTAGAGACCCAGTACTTC
J gene: TRBJ1-4; V gene: TRBV30; D gene: TRBD1; clone size: -; CDR3 protein: CAWRPRSGQQLGNEKLFF; CDR3 DNA: TGTGCCTGGAGGCCTCGTTCGGGACAGCAGCTGGGGAATGAAAAACTGTTTTTT